Shown below are 31 T cell receptor beta chains from a single sample sequenced in a study of cytomegalovirus exposure and HLA in healthy donors. The assay was immunoSEQ multiplex PCR, and TCRdb's table has in-frame clones only and misses some. The sample shows 220,000 or so clones, 65% to 85% of them seen only once. Sequencing was done on a sample of PBMCs. These receptors came from a woman aged 25-40 years in good health and CMV-seropositive.

The genes are TRBV5-1 and TRBJ1-5, with 7 bases identical to TRBD1. Germline V lookup: CDR1 SGHRS, CDR2 YFSETQ. The CDR3 length is 14 residues. With 0 bases clipped from V and 6 bases from J, the junction kept 3 bases outside the gene matches. For the CDR3, the DNA is TGCGCCAGCAGCTTGGGGACAGGTGGTCAGCCCCAGCATTTT. Amino acids: CASSLGTGGQPQHF.

V and J are TRBV5-8 and TRBJ2-7, with D hard to call. V lost 4 bases, J lost 9 bases, and 11 bases lay in between. In germline, CDR1 is SGHTS, CDR2 YDEGEE. The CDR3 is made up of 11 amino acids. CDR3 nucleotides: TGTGCCAGCAGCCAAACCTATAGGCAGTACTTC. Translated: CASSQTYRQYF.

The chain links TRBV5-4 to TRBJ2-7; TRBD1 is a possible D gene (6 bases). V was pared by 3 bases and J by 5 bases, with 21 bases between. The CDR3 has 16 amino acids. Per germline, CDR1 SGHNT and CDR2 YYREEE (reference sequence). The CDR3 bases are TGTGCCAGCAGCTCTGGGTTTACAGGGCTGGATCACGAGCAGTACTTC. Its translation is CASSSGFTGLDHEQYF.

This clone was observed a handful of times. The chain uses TRBV18 and TRBJ2-7; a possible D gene is TRBD1 (6 bases). The CDR3 spans 15 residues. Germline V gene data show CDR1 as KGHSH and CDR2 as LQKENI. Deletions cut 2 bases from V and 1 base from J, with 12 bases between. The CDR3 bases are TGTGCCAGCTCACCATCCGAGGGACAATCCTACGAGCAGTACTTC. Translating it yields CASSPSEGQSYEQYF. Based on the CDR3 plus reference TRBV18 and TRBJ2-7, the full variable domain is NAGVMQNPRHLVRRRGQEARLRCSPMKGHSHVYWYRQLPEEGLKFMVYLQKENIIDESGMPKERFSAEFPKEGPSILRIQQVVRGDSAAYFCASSPSEGQSYEQYFGPGTRLTVT.

V gene TRBV27 combines with J gene TRBJ2-3; D perhaps matches TRBD2 (5 bases). V lost 7 bases and J lost 1, with 12 bases in between. The CDR3 covers 14 residues. CDR1 MNHEY and CDR2 SMNVEV come from the germline V gene (reference sequence). The CDR3 loop reads CASTTYGGTDTQYF. CDR3 DNA: TGTGCCAGCACCACGTACGGGGGCACAGATACGCAGTATTTT.

The chain is built from TRBV5-1 and TRBJ2-2, with 8 bases identical to TRBD1. This CDR3 has 13 residues. The V and J ends lost 10 bases and 1 base, in that order; junction bases with no gene match: 3. Germline V gene data show CDR1 as SGHRS and CDR2 as YFSETQ. Here the CDR3 reads CAAGTGNTGELFF. The CDR3 nucleotides read TGCGCCGCCGGGACAGGGAACACCGGGGAGCTGTTTTTT.

The gene calls are TRBV11-2 and TRBJ2-2; 12 bases match TRBD2. The V and J ends lost 7 bases and 5 bases, in that order; junction bases with no gene match: 5. This CDR3 comprises 15 residues. CDR1 is SGHAT, CDR2 FQNNGV, per germline. The CDR3 coding sequence is TGTGCCAGCATCCTTCTAGCGGGGGGGACCGGGGAGCTGTTTTTT. Protein: CASILLAGGTGELFF.

The chain joins TRBV7-9 to TRBJ2-1; 13 bases are a match to TRBD2. CDR1 and CDR2 from the germline V gene are SEHNR and FQNEAQ (reference sequence). The CDR3 length is 15 residues. Trimming at V came to 8 bases and at J to 6 bases, leaving 7 bases not matched to a gene. CDR3 nucleotides: TGTGCCAGCGCACGGACTAGCGGGAGAGGCAATGAGCAGTTCTTC. Its translation is CASARTSGRGNEQFF.

This chain connects TRBV5-6 to TRBJ2-5; the D is unclear. This CDR3 is built from 15 residues. Germline V lookup: CDR1 SGHDT, CDR2 YYEEEE. V lost 7 bases, J lost 1 base, and 17 bases lay in between. CDR3 DNA: TGTGCCAGCCACCGACTGGAGATGAGCCAAGAGACCCAGTACTTC. Translated, it gives CASHRLEMSQETQYF. Combining the CDR3 with reference TRBV5-6 and TRBJ2-5 gives the whole variable domain DAGVTQSPTHLIKTRGQQVTLRCSPKSGHDTVSWYQQALGQGPQFIFQYYEEEERQRGNFPDRFSGHQFPNYSSELNVNALLLGDSALYLCASHRLEMSQETQYFGPGTRLLVL.

This chain links TRBV29-1 with TRBJ2-5, with D tentatively TRBD1 or TRBD2 (5 bases each). Germline CDR1 reads SQVTM; CDR2 reads ANQGSEA. With 7 bases removed from V and 4 bases from J, the gap between germline ends came to 19 bases. The CDR3 runs 14 residues. CDR3 region: CSAGYGAGGETQYF. CDR3 sequence (DNA): TGCAGCGCTGGATATGGGGCTGGGGGAGAGACCCAGTACTTC. Combining the CDR3 with reference TRBV29-1 and TRBJ2-5 gives the whole variable domain SAVISQKPSRDICQRGTSLTIQCQVDSQVTMMFWYRQQPGQSLTLIATANQGSEATYESGFVIDKFPISRPNLTFSTLTVSNMSPEDSSIYLCSAGYGAGGETQYFGPGTRLLVL.

The chain is built from TRBV4-2 and TRBJ1-1; D not certain. The CDR3 extends over 16 amino acids. Germline loops: CDR1 LGHNA, CDR2 YNFKEQ. V lost 0 bases and J lost 3, with 14 bases in between. In DNA form, the CDR3 reads TGTGCCAGCAGCCAAGACGCCCCCCAACGAGACACTGAAGCTTTCTTT. It encodes CASSQDAPQRDTEAFF.

This chain connects TRBV5-1 to TRBJ1-1, with D unclear. In germline, CDR1 is SGHRS, CDR2 YFSETQ. This CDR3 is built from 15 residues. V lost 2 bases and J lost 0, with 11 bases in between. This chain's CDR3 is CASSFGTAMNTEAFF. CDR3 nucleotide sequence: TGCGCCAGCAGCTTTGGTACAGCAATGAACACTGAAGCTTTCTTT.

This clone has just one count. The sample contains more than one DNA sequence encoding this CDR3. V usage is TRBV9 and J usage is TRBJ1-1; 7 bases match TRBD1. The CDR3 extends over 14 amino acids. Germline V gene data show CDR1 as SGDLS and CDR2 as YYNGEE. The junction had 2 bases not matched to a gene; V was cut back by 3 bases and J by 0 bases. CDR3 nucleotide sequence: TGTGCCAGCAGCGCCAGGGGGATGAACACTGAAGCTTTCTTT. It encodes CASSARGMNTEAFF.

The rearrangement links TRBV7-3 to TRBJ2-1; 9 bases fit TRBD2. Trimming took 5 bases from V and 6 from J; bases not matched to a gene: 2. Per germline, CDR1 SGHTA and CDR2 FQGTGA. The CDR3 covers 13 residues. The CDR3 region is CASSLAGSNEQFF. The CDR3 nucleotides are TGTGCCAGCAGCCTAGCGGGGTCCAATGAGCAGTTCTTC.

The chain couples TRBV28 to TRBJ1-3; D is unresolved. CDR3 length equals 13 residues. The germline V and J ends were trimmed by 5 bases and 9 bases, with 14 bases remaining between them. Per the germline V gene, CDR1 is MDHEN and CDR2 is SYDVKM. The CDR3 region is CASSPTDRGTIYF. The CDR3 DNA follows: TGTGCCAGCAGTCCGACTGACCGGGGCACCATATATTTT.

The chain combines TRBV5-1 with TRBJ1-2; D is uncertain. Germline CDR1 reads SGHRS; CDR2 reads YFSETQ. The CDR3 is 13 amino acids. V lost 1 base and J 8 bases, leaving 12 bases between the germline ends. CDR3 coding DNA: TGCGCCAGCAGCTTGCCAGACCCTATGGGCTACACCTTC. Its translation: CASSLPDPMGYTF.

This clone was seen more than once but under ten times. The genes are TRBV21-1 and TRBJ1-2; TRBD1, the table's D call, lacks a check against the DNA. TRBV21-1 is shown as a pseudogene. The CDR3 consists of 14 residues. The chain's CDR3 is CASSKGAESYGYTF. The CDR3 nucleotides read TGTGCCAGCAGCAAAGGGGCAGAATCATATGGCTACACCTTC.

This clone is a singleton in its sample. This chain uses TRBV6-1 with TRBJ1-5; no firm D call. V was trimmed by 6 bases and J by 0 bases, leaving 6 bases between them. Germline CDR1 MNHNS, CDR2 SASEGT. The CDR3 has 13 amino acids. The CDR3 protein is CASSQDSNQPQHF. The CDR3 coding sequence is TGTGCCAGCAGCCAGGATAGCAATCAGCCCCAGCATTTT.

The chain employs TRBV27 and TRBJ1-5; possible D gene TRBD1, 6 bases. This CDR3 region has 15 residues. Germline assignment: CDR1 MNHEY and CDR2 SMNVEV (reference sequence). Trimming removed 3 bases at V and 5 bases at J, with 14 bases between. In nucleotides, the CDR3 is TGTGCCAGCAGTTTCGCTGGGGGCGCGGATCAGCCCCAGCATTTT. Its translation is CASSFAGGADQPQHF.

V and J are TRBV4-3 and TRBJ2-7; possibly TRBD1 for D (6 bases). Germline CDR1 and CDR2: LGHNA and YSLEER. The CDR3 sequence is 14 residues long. Trimming removed 4 bases from V and 2 bases from J, with 12 bases in between. This chain's CDR3 is CASSRGTPAYEQYF. The CDR3 DNA reads TGCGCCAGCAGCCGGGGGACACCGGCCTACGAGCAGTACTTC.

V usage is TRBV7-2 and J usage is TRBJ2-6, with 12 positions matching TRBD2. Germline trimming cut 5 bases from V and 5 bases from J; bases unmatched to any gene: 7. Germline CDR1 reads SGHTA; CDR2 reads FQGNSA. The CDR3 covers 17 residues. For the CDR3, the DNA is TGTGCCAGCAGCCCGGGACTAGCGGGCTTCTGGGCCAACGTCCTGACTTTC. It is translated as CASSPGLAGFWANVLTF. The variable domain in full, completed from reference TRBV7-2 and TRBJ2-6, reads GAGVSQSPSNKVTEKGKDVELRCDPISGHTALYWYRQSLGQGLEFLIYFQGNSAPDKSGLPSDRFSAERTGGSVSTLTIQRTQQEDSAVYLCASSPGLAGFWANVLTFGAGSRLTVL.

A few counts support this clone. The chain joins TRBV19 to TRBJ2-2; either TRBD1 or TRBD2 may supply D (5 bases each). Germline assignment: CDR1 LNHDA and CDR2 SQIVND (reference sequence). V was pared by 1 base and J by 6 bases, with 15 bases between. The CDR3 is 16 residues long. In DNA form, the CDR3 reads TGTGCCAGTAGTATAGGCGGATCGGGGCCCCCCGGGGAGCTGTTTTTT. The encoded protein is CASSIGGSGPPGELFF.

Only one count was recorded for this clone. This chain joins TRBV6-5 and TRBJ1-2; D gene ambiguous. The CDR3 has 15 amino acids. Trimming pared 0 bases from V and 0 bases from J, leaving 8 bases between. Germline V CDR1 and CDR2: MNHEY, SVGAGI. Here the CDR3 reads CASSYSNRPNYGYTF. CDR3 in DNA: TGTGCCAGCAGTTACTCGAACCGGCCTAACTATGGCTACACCTTC.

This chain uses TRBV5-1 with TRBJ2-3; TRBD2 matches 8 bases. CDR1 SGHRS and CDR2 YFSETQ come from the germline V gene. This CDR3 is 15 amino acids long. The junction had 12 bases not matched to a gene; V was cut back by 5 bases and J by 7 bases. The CDR3 nucleotides read TGCGCCAGCAGTGGAAGTAGCGGGAAACTTTATACGCAGTATTTT. This encodes CASSGSSGKLYTQYF.

This clone was observed a few times. The V gene is TRBV5-4, the J gene TRBJ2-1; D remains unclear. The CDR3 runs to 15 residues. V was pared by 0 bases and J by 1 base, with 8 bases between. Germline values: CDR1 SGHNT, CDR2 YYREEE (reference sequence). This CDR3 reads CASSLDGGSYNEQFF. CDR3 nucleotides: TGTGCCAGCAGCTTGGATGGCGGTTCCTACAATGAGCAGTTCTTC.

V and J are TRBV5-4 and TRBJ2-7; 7 nucleotides match TRBD1. Germline V lookup: CDR1 SGHNT, CDR2 YYREEE (reference sequence). The junction had 4 bases not matched to a gene; V was cut back by 0 bases and J by 4 bases. The CDR3 has 14 amino acids. CDR3 region: CASSLVPQGYEQYF. In DNA form, the CDR3 reads TGTGCCAGCAGCTTGGTTCCACAGGGGTACGAGCAGTACTTC.

The chain uses TRBV6-1 and TRBJ1-2; no reliable D call. This CDR3 is built from 10 residues. The germline V gene has CDR1 MNHNS and CDR2 SASEGT. V was shortened by 6 bases and J by 8 bases, with 7 bases between the two germline ends. The CDR3 DNA reads TGTGCCAGCAGGCTGGTGGGCTACACCTTC. As protein: CASRLVGYTF.

For the CDR3, the DNA is TGTGCCAGCTCACCACCACAGGTGTCGGGGGGGCGAAATGAGCAGTTCTTC. Encoded protein: CASSPPQVSGGRNEQFF. V is TRBV18 and J is TRBJ2-1, with 8 bases fitting TRBD2. CDR3 length: 17 amino acids. The V gene's germline CDR1 is KGHSH and CDR2 LQKENI. With 0 bases clipped from V and 7 bases from J, the junction kept 11 bases outside the gene matches.

This clone was observed a handful of times. This rearrangement joins TRBV27 to TRBJ1-2; D remains ambiguous. CDR1 and CDR2 (germline): MNHEY, SMNVEV (reference sequence). This CDR3 is built from 14 residues. V lost 4 bases and J lost 2, with 11 bases in between. CDR3 sequence: CASSYGRPNYGYTF. CDR3 coding DNA: TGTGCCAGCAGTTACGGACGTCCGAACTATGGCTACACCTTC.

The chain uses TRBV9 and TRBJ2-1; TRBD1 or TRBD2 may be the D gene (5 bases each). Germline assignment: CDR1 SGDLS and CDR2 YYNGEE. This CDR3 spans 16 amino acids. V lost 3 bases and J 0 bases, leaving 13 bases between the germline ends. The CDR3 coding sequence is TGTGCCAGCAGCGGGACGGGACCGAGCTCCTACAATGAGCAGTTCTTC. It yields the protein CASSGTGPSSYNEQFF.

This rearrangement joins TRBV27 to TRBJ2-3; no definite D call. V dropped 8 bases and J dropped 3 bases, with 12 bases sitting between them. CDR1 and CDR2 (germline): MNHEY, SMNVEV (reference sequence). This CDR3 is built from 13 residues. CDR3 bases: TGTGCCAGCCAGTCCCTCGATACAGATACGCAGTATTTT. It is translated as CASQSLDTDTQYF.